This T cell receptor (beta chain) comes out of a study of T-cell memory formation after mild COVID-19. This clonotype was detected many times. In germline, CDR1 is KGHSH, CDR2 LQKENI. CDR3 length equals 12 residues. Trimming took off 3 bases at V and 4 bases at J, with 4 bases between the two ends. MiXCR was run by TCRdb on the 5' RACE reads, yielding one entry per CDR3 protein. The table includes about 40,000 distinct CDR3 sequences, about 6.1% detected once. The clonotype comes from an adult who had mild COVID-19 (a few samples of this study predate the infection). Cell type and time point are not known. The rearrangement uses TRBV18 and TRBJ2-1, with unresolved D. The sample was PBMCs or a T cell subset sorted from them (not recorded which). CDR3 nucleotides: TGTGCCAGCTCACCTGATTACAATGAGCAGTTCTTC. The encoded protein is CASSPDYNEQFF.